The rows below give T cell receptor beta chains drawn from one sample of a study of CXCR3-negative and CXCR3-positive naive CD8 T cells. TCRdb re-called the 5' RACE reads, yielding one record per CDR3 amino acid sequence without DNA. The specimen's table records tens of thousands of distinct CDR3 sequences. Material: naive CXCR3- CD8+ T cells from blood. These receptors were collected from a human donor in good health. Some clones in this sample may be carry-over from other donors' samples. The CDR3 runs from the conserved cysteine through the conserved F or W. Each record gives: CDR3 protein, V gene, J gene, clone size. Clone size, where shown, is once, few, many, or a class for clones that have expanded.

CDR3aa: CASSLVRTGGMTEAFF
v_gene: TRBV27
j_gene: TRBJ1-1
abundance: .

CDR3aa: CASSPHTDGTHRETQYF
v_gene: TRBV12-3/TRBV12-4
j_gene: TRBJ2-5
abundance: .

CDR3aa: CASISGQSYEQYF
v_gene: TRBV27
j_gene: TRBJ2-7
abundance: .

CDR3aa: CASTSIDEYHGYTF
v_gene: TRBV7-6
j_gene: TRBJ1-2
abundance: .

CDR3aa: CSAPFSGSEGEQFF
v_gene: TRBV20-1
j_gene: TRBJ2-1
abundance: .

CDR3aa: CSAPVEGTDTEAFF
v_gene: TRBV20-1
j_gene: TRBJ1-1
abundance: .

CDR3aa: CASSIGTGTYEQYF
v_gene: TRBV19
j_gene: TRBJ2-7
abundance: .

CDR3aa: CASSLESGRSGNTIYF
v_gene: TRBV5-1
j_gene: TRBJ1-3
abundance: .

CDR3aa: CASSEFGGELFF
v_gene: TRBV6-2/TRBV6-3
j_gene: TRBJ2-2
abundance: .

CDR3aa: CASSLALGGAETQYF
v_gene: TRBV7-8
j_gene: TRBJ2-5
abundance: .

CDR3aa: CSVYTRTSGNNEQFF
v_gene: TRBV29-1
j_gene: TRBJ2-1
abundance: .

CDR3aa: CASSPRFYNEQFF
v_gene: TRBV14
j_gene: TRBJ2-1
abundance: .

CDR3aa: CSVWVGNYEQYF
v_gene: TRBV29-1
j_gene: TRBJ2-7
abundance: .

CDR3aa: CASSAGLAAEETQYF
v_gene: TRBV13
j_gene: TRBJ2-5
abundance: .

CDR3aa: CASSYLGTEGVNEQFF
v_gene: TRBV6-2/TRBV6-3
j_gene: TRBJ2-1
abundance: medium-sized

CDR3aa: CASRLGGLTYEQYF
v_gene: TRBV28
j_gene: TRBJ2-7
abundance: .

CDR3aa: CASSLPSAYEQYF
v_gene: TRBV7-9
j_gene: TRBJ2-7
abundance: .

CDR3aa: CASSGKVNEQFF
v_gene: TRBV7-3
j_gene: TRBJ2-1
abundance: .

CDR3aa: CASSPPKGFPYNEQFF
v_gene: TRBV28
j_gene: TRBJ2-1
abundance: .

CDR3aa: CASSQVLTYEQYF
v_gene: TRBV3-1
j_gene: TRBJ2-7
abundance: .

CDR3aa: CASSDGGFSTGELFF
v_gene: TRBV25-1
j_gene: TRBJ2-2
abundance: .

CDR3aa: CASSLGPGGGIQYF
v_gene: TRBV4-1
j_gene: TRBJ2-4
abundance: .